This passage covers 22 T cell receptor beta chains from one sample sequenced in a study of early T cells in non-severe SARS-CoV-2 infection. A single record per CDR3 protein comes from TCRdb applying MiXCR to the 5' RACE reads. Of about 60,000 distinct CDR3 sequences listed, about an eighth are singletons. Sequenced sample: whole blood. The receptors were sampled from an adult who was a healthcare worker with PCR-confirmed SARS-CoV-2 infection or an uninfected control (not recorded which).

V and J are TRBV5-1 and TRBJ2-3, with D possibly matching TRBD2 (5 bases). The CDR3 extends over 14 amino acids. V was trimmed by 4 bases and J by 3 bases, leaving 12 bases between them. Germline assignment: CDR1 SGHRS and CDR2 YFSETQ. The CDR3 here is CASSKRVETDTQYF. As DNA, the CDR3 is TGCGCCAGCAGCAAGAGGGTAGAAACAGATACGCAGTATTTT.

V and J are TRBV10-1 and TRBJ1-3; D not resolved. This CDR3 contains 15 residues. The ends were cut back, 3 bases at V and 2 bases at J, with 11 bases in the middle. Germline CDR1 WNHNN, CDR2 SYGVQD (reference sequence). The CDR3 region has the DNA TGCGCCAGCAGTGACCCGCGGCGTGCTGGAAACACCATATATTTT. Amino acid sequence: CASSDPRRAGNTIYF.

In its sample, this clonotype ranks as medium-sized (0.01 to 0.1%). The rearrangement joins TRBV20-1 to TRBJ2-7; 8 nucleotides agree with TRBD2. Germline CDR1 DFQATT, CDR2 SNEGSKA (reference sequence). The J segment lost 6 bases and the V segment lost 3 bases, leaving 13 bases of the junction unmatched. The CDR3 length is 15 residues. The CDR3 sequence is CSASSSGATPFEQYF. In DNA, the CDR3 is TGCAGTGCTAGTAGTAGCGGGGCCACCCCATTCGAGCAGTACTTC.

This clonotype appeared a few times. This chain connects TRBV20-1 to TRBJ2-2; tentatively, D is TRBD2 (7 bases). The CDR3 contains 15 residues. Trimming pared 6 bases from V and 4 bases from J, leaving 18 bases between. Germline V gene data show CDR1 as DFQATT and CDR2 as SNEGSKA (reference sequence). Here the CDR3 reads CSARRGGGGTGELFF. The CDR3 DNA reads TGCAGTGCCCGGAGGGGGGGCGGCGGCACCGGGGAGCTGTTTTTT.

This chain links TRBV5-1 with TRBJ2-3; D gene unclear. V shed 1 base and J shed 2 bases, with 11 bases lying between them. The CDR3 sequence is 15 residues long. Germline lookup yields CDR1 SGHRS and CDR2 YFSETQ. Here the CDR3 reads CASSLYDKYTDTQYF. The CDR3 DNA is TGCGCCAGCAGCTTGTACGACAAATACACAGATACGCAGTATTTT.

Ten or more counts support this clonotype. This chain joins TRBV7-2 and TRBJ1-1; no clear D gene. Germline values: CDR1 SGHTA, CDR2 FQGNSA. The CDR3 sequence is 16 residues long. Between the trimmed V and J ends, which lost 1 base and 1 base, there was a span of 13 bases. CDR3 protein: CASSLGAGYGNTEAFF. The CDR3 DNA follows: TGTGCCAGCAGCTTAGGGGCGGGGTACGGGAACACTGAAGCTTTCTTT.

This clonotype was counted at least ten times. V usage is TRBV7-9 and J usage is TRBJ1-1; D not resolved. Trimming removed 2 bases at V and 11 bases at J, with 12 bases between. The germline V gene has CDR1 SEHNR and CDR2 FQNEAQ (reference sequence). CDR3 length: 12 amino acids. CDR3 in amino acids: CASSLTDQRAFF. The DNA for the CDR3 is TGTGCCAGCAGCTTAACGGACCAACGGGCTTTCTTT. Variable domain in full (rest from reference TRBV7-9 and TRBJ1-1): DTGVSQNPRHKITKRGQNVTFRCDPISEHNRLYWYRQTLGQGPEFLTYFQNEAQLEKSRLLSDRFSAERPKGSFSTLEIQRTEQGDSAMYLCASSLTDQRAFFGQGTRLTVV.

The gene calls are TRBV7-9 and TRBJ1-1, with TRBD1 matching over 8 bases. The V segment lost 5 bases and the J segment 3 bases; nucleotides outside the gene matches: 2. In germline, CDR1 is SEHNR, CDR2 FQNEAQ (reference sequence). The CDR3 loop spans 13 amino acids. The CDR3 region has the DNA TGTGCCAGCAGCAAGGGACAGGACACTGAAGCTTTCTTT. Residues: CASSKGQDTEAFF.

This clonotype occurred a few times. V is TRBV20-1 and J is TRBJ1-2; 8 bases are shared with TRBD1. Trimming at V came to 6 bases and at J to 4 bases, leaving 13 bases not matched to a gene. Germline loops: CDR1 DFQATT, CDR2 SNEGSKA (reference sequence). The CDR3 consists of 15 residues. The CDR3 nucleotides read TGCAGTGCCGAACACGGACAGGGCGTTATCTATGGCTACACCTTC. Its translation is CSAEHGQGVIYGYTF.

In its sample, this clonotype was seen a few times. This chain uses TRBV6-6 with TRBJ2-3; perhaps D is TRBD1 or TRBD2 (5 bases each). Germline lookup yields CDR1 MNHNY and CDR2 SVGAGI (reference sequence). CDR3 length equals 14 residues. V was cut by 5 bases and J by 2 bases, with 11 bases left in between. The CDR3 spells CASSNPGPTDTQYF. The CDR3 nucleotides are TGTGCCAGCAGTAACCCGGGACCCACAGATACGCAGTATTTT.

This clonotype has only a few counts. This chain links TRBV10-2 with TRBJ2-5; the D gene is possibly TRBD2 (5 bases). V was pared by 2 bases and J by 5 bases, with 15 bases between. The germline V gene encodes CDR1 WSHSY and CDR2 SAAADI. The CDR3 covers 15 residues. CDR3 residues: CASSELEGPGETQYF. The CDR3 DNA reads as TGCGCCAGCAGTGAGCTCGAGGGCCCGGGGGAGACCCAGTACTTC.

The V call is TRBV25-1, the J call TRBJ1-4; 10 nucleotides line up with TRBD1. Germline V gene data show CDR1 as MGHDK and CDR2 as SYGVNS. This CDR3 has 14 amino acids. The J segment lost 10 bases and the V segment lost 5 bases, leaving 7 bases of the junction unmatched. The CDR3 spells CASSPGQGSRKLFF. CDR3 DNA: TGTGCCAGCAGTCCGGGACAGGGGAGTCGAAAACTGTTTTTT.

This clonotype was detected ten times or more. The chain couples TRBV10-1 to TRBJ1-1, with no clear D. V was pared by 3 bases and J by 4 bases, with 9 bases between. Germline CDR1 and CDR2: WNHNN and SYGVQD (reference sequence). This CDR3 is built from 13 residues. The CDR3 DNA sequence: TGCGCCAGCAGTGAAAATAGGTTCACTGAAGCTTTCTTT. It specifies CASSENRFTEAFF.

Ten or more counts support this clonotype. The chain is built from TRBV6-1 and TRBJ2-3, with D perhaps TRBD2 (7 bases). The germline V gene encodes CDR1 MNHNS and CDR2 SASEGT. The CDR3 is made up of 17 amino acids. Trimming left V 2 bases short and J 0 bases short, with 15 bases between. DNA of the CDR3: TGTGCCAGCAGTGAAAGGGAGGGGGTACCTAGCACAGATACGCAGTATTTT. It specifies CASSEREGVPSTDTQYF.

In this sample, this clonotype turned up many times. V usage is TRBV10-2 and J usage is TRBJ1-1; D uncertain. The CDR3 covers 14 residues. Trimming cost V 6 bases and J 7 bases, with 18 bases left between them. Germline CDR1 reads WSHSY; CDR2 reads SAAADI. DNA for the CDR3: TGCGCCAGCAGGAAGGGAGGGCGCATGAGTGAAGCTTTCTTT. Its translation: CASRKGGRMSEAFF.

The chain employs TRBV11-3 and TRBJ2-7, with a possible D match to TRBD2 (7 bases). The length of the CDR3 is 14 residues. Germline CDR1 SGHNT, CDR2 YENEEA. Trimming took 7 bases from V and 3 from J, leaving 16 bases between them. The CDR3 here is CASTRGAPYYEQYF. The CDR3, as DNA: TGTGCCAGCACCCGGGGGGCACCGTACTACGAGCAGTACTTC.

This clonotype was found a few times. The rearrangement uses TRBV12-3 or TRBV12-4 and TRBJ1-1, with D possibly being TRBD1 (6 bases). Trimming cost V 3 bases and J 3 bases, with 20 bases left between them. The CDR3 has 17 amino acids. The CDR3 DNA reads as TGTGCCAGCAGTTTTGGGTGGGGGGGACAAATCGACACTGAAGCTTTCTTT. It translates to CASSFGWGGQIDTEAFF.

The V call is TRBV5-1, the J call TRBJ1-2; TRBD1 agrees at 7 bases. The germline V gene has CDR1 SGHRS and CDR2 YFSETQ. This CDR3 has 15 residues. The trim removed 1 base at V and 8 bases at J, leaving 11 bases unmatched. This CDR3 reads CASSLTGTATVGYTF. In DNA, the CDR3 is TGCGCCAGCAGCTTGACAGGGACAGCCACGGTCGGCTACACCTTC. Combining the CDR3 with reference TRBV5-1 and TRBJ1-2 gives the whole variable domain KAGVTQTPRYLIKTRGQQVTLSCSPISGHRSVSWYQQTPGQGLQFLFEYFSETQRNKGNFPGRFSGRQFSNSRSEMNVSTLELGDSALYLCASSLTGTATVGYTFGSGTRLTVV.

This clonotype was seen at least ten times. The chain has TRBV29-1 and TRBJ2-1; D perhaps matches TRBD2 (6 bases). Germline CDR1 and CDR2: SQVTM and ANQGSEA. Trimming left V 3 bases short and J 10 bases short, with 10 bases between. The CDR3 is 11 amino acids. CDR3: CSVDFRGEQFF. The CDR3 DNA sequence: TGCAGCGTTGATTTCCGGGGGGAGCAGTTCTTC.

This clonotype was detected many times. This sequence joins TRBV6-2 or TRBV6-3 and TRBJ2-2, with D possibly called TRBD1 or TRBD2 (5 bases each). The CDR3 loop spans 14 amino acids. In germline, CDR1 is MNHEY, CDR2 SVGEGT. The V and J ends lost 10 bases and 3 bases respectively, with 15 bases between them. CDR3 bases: TGTGCCACCCGAGGGGTCGAAGACACCGGGGAGCTGTTTTTT. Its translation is CATRGVEDTGELFF.

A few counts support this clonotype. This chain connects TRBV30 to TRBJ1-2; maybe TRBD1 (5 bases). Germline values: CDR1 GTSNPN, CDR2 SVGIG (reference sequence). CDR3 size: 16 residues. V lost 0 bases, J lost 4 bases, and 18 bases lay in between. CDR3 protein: CAWSVRRRASSYGYTF. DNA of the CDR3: TGTGCCTGGAGTGTACGGCGCAGGGCTAGTTCCTATGGCTACACCTTC.

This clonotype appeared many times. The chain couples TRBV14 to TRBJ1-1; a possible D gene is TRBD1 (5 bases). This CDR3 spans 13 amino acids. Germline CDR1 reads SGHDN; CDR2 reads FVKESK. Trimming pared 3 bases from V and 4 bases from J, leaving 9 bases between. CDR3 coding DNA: TGTGCCAGCAGCCAGAACACAGGCACTGAAGCTTTCTTT. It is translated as CASSQNTGTEAFF. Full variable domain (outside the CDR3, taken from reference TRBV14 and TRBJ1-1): EAGVTQFPSHSVIEKGQTVTLRCDPISGHDNLYWYRRVMGKEIKFLLHFVKESKQDESGMPNNRFLAERTGGTYSTLKVQPAELEDSGVYFCASSQNTGTEAFFGQGTRLTVV.